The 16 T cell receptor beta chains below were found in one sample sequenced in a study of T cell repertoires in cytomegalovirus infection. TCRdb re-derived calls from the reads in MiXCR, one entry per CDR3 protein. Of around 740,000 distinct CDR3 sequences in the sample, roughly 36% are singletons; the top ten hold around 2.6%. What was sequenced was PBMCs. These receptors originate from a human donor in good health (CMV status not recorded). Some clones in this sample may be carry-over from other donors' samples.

DNA for the CDR3: TGTGCCACCAGCAGAGAAACCCAGAACACTGAAGCTTTCTTT. Amino acid sequence: CATSRETQNTEAFF. The chain is built from TRBV15 and TRBJ1-1, with D hard to call. V dropped 0 bases and J dropped 1 base, with 6 bases sitting between them. This CDR3 is 14 amino acids long. Germline assignment: CDR1 LNHNV and CDR2 YYDKDF (reference sequence).

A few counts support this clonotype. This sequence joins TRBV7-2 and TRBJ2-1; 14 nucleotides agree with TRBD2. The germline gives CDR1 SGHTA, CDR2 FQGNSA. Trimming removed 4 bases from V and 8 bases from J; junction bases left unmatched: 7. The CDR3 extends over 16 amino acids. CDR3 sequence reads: CASSSTGTSGSHEQFF. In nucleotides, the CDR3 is TGTGCCAGCAGCTCTACCGGGACTAGCGGGAGCCATGAGCAGTTCTTC.

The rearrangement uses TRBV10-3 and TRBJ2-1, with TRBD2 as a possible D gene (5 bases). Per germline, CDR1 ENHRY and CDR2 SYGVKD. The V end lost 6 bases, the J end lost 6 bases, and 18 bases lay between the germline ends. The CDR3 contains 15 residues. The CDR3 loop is CAISPLRDLRNEQFF. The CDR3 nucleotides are TGTGCCATCAGCCCCCTACGGGATTTGCGCAATGAGCAGTTCTTC.

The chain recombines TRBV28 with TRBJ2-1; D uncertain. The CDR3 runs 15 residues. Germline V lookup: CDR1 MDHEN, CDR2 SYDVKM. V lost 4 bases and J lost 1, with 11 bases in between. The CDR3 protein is CASSYGFVSYNEQFF. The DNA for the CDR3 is TGTGCCAGCAGTTACGGGTTCGTATCCTACAATGAGCAGTTCTTC.

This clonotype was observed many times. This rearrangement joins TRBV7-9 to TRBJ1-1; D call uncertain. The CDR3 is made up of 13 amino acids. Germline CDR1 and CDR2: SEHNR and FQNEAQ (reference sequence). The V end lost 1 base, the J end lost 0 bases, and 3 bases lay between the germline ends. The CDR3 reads CASSLDMNTEAFF. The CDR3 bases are TGTGCCAGCAGCTTAGACATGAACACTGAAGCTTTCTTT.

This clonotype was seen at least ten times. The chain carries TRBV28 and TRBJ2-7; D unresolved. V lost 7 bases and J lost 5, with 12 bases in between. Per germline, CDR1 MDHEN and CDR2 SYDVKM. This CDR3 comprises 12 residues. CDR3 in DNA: TGTGCCAGCAAGGGCCCCCTGGACGAGCAGTACTTC. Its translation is CASKGPLDEQYF. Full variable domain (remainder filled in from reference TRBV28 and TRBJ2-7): DVKVTQSSRYLVKRTGEKVFLECVQDMDHENMFWYRQDPGLGLRLIYFSYDVKMKEKGDIPEGYSVSREKKERFSLILESASTNQTSMYLCASKGPLDEQYFGPGTRLTVT.

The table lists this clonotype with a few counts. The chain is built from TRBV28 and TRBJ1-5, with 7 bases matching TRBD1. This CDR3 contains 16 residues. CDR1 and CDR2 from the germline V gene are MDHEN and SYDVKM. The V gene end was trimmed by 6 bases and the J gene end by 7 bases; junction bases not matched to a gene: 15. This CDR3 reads CASSYGTVDGLQPQHF. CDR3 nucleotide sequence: TGTGCCAGCAGCTATGGGACAGTGGATGGATTACAGCCCCAGCATTTT.

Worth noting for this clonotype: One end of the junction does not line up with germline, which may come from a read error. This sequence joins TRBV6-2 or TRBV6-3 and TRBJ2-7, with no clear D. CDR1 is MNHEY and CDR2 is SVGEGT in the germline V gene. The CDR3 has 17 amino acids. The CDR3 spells CARSYPMGSPGSDEQYF. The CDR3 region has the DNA TGTGCCCGCAGTTACCCCATGGGCAGCCCCGGATCCGACGAGCAGTACTTC.

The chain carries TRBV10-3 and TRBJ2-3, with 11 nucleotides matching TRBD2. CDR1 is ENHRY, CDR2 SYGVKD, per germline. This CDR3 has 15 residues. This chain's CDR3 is CVTSSGRVGTDTQYF. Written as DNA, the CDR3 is TGTGTCACCAGTAGCGGGAGGGTGGGCACAGATACGCAGTATTTT.

The CDR3 spells CASSSIQGGWVQETQYF. Here the CDR3 DNA reads TGTGCCAGCAGTTCGATTCAGGGGGGTTGGGTCCAAGAGACCCAGTACTTC. The gene calls are TRBV28 and TRBJ2-5; possibly TRBD1 for D (7 bases). Germline loops: CDR1 MDHEN, CDR2 SYDVKM. The CDR3 runs to 17 residues. V was cut by 4 bases and J by 1 base, with 19 bases left in between.

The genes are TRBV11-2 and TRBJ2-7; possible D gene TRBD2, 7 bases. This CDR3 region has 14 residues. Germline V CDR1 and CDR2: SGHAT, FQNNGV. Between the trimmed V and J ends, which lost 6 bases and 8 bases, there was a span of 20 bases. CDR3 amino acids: CASREEVRGAKQYF. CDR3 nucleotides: TGTGCCAGCAGAGAGGAGGTTCGGGGGGCGAAGCAGTACTTC. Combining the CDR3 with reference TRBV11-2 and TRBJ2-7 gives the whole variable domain EAGVAQSPRYKIIEKRQSVAFWCNPISGHATLYWYQQILGQGPKLLIQFQNNGVVDDSQLPKDRFSAERLKGVDSTLKIQPAKLEDSAVYLCASREEVRGAKQYFGPGTRLTVT.

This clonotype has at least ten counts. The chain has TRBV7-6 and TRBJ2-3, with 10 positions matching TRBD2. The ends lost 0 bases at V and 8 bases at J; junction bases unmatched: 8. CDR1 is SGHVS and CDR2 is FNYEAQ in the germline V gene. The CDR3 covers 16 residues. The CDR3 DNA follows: TGTGCCAGCAGCTTAGCAACGGGACTAGCGCGTAGTACGCAGTATTTT. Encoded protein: CASSLATGLARSTQYF.

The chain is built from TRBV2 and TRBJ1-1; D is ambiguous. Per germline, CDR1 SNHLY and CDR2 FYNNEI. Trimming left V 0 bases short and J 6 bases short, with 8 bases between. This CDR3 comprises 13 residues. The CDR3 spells CASSEAIRSEAFF. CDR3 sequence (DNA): TGTGCCAGCAGTGAAGCGATCAGATCTGAAGCTTTCTTT.

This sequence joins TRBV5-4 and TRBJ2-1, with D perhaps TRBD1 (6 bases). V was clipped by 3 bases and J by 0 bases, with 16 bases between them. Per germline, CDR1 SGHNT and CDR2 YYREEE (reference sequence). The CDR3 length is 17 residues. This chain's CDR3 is CASSYLTGPSSYNEQFF. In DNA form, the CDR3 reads TGTGCCAGCAGCTATCTAACAGGGCCGAGCTCCTACAATGAGCAGTTCTTC.

The CDR3, as DNA: TGTGCCATCAGTGAGTCATCGGTTGGGAAGGCTAATGAAAAACTGTTTTTT. This sequence encodes CAISESSVGKANEKLFF. This sequence joins TRBV10-3 and TRBJ1-4; D not resolved. Germline V gene data show CDR1 as ENHRY and CDR2 as SYGVKD. The CDR3 is 17 residues long. V shed 0 bases and J shed 3 bases, with 14 bases lying between them.

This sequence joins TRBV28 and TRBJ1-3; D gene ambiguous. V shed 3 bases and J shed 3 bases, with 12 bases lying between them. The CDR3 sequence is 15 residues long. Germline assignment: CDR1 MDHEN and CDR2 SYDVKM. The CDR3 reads CASSFVRLGGNTIYF. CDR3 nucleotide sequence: TGTGCCAGCAGTTTCGTTCGGCTTGGTGGAAACACCATATATTTT.